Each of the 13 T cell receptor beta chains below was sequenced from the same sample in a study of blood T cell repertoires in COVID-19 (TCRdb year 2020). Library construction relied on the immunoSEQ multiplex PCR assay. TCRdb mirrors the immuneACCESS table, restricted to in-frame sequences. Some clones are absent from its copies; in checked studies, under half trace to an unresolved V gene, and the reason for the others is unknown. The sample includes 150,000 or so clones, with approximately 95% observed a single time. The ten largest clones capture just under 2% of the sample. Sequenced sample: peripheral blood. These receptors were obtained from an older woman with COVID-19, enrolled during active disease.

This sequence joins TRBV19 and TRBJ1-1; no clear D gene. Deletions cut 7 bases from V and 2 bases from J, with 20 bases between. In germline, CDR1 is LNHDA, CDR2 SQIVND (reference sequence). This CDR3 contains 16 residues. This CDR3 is CASTDSGFVTNTEAFF. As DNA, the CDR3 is TGTGCCAGTACCGACTCGGGGTTTGTGACCAACACTGAAGCTTTCTTT.

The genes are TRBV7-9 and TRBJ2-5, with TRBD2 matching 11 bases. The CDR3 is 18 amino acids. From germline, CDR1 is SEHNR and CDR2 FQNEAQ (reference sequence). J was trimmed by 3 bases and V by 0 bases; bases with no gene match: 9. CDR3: CASSLATYSGGAKETQYF. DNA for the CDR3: TGTGCCAGCAGCTTAGCGACCTATAGCGGGGGGGCGAAAGAGACCCAGTACTTC.

This CDR3 reads CAIIQGLSGTDTQYF. The DNA for the CDR3 is TGTGCCATCATTCAGGGATTAAGTGGCACAGATACGCAGTATTTT. The chain couples TRBV10-3 to TRBJ2-3; weak D call: TRBD1 (5 bases). CDR1 and CDR2 (germline): ENHRY, SYGVKD. The CDR3 is 15 amino acids. The V gene lost 7 bases and the J gene lost 1 base, with 15 bases spanning the gap.

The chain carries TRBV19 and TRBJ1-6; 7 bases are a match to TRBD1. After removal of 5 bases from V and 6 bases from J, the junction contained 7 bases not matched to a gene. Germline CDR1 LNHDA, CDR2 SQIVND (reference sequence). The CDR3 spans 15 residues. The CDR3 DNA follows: TGTGCCAGTAGTGGAAAGACAGGGTTTAATTCACCCCTCCACTTT. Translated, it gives CASSGKTGFNSPLHF.

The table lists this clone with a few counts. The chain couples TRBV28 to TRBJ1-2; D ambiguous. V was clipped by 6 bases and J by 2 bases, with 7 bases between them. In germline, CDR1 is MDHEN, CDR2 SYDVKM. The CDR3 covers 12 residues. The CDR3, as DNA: TGTGCCAGCAGCCCGCAGAACTATGGCTACACCTTC. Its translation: CASSPQNYGYTF.

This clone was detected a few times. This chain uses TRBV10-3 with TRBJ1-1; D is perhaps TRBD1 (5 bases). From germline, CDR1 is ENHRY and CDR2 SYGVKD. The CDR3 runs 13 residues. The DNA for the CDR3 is TGTGTCGGTCGGGGGGGTTTGAACACTGAAGCTTTCTTT. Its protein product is CVGRGGLNTEAFF.

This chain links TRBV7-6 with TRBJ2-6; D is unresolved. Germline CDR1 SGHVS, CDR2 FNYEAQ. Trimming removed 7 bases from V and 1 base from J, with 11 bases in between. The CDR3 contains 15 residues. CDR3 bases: TGTGCCAGCACCCCCGGGTCGTCTGGGGCCAACGTCCTGACTTTC. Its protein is CASTPGSSGANVLTF.

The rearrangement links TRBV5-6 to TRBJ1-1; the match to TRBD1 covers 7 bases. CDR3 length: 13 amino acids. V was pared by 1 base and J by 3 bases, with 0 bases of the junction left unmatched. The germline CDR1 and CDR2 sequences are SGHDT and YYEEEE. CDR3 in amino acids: CASSLTGDTEAFF. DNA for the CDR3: TGTGCCAGCAGCTTGACAGGGGACACTGAAGCTTTCTTT.

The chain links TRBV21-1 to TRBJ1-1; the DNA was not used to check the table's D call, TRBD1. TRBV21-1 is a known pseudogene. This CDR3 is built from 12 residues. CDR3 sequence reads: CASSHTRVEAFF. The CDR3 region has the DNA TGTGCCAGCAGCCACACCAGGGTCGAAGCTTTCTTT.

Written as DNA, the CDR3 is TGCAGCGTTGGGCAAGTCTGGGGACAGGGGGAAGGTGGCTACACCTTC. This codes for CSVGQVWGQGEGGYTF. This chain joins TRBV29-1 and TRBJ1-2, with 11 bases fitting TRBD1. Germline V gene sequence: CDR1 SQVTM, CDR2 ANQGSEA. This CDR3 spans 16 amino acids. Trimming cost V 4 bases and J 7 bases; bases outside gene matches: 14.

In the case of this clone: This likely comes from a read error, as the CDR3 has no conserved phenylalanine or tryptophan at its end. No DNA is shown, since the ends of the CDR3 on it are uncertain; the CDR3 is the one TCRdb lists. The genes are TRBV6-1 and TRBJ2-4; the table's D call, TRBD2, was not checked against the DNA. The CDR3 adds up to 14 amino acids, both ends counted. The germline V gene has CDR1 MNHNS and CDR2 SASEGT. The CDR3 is CASSEAPGESGGAL.

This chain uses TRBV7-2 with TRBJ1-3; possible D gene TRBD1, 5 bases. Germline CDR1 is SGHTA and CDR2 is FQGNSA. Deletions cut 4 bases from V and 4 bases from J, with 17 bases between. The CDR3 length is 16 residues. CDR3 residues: CASSSEQGIVGNTIYF. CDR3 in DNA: TGTGCCAGCAGCTCGGAGCAGGGTATCGTAGGAAACACCATATATTTT.

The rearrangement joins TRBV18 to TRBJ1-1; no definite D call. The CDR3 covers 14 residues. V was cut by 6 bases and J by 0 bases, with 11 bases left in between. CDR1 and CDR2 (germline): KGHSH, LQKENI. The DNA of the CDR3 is TGTGCCAGCTCTCCCCCTCTTGTGAACACTGAAGCTTTCTTT. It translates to CASSPPLVNTEAFF. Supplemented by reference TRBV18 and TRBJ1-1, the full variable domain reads NAGVMQNPRHLVRRRGQEARLRCSPMKGHSHVYWYRQLPEEGLKFMVYLQKENIIDESGMPKERFSAEFPKEGPSILRIQQVVRGDSAAYFCASSPPLVNTEAFFGQGTRLTVV.